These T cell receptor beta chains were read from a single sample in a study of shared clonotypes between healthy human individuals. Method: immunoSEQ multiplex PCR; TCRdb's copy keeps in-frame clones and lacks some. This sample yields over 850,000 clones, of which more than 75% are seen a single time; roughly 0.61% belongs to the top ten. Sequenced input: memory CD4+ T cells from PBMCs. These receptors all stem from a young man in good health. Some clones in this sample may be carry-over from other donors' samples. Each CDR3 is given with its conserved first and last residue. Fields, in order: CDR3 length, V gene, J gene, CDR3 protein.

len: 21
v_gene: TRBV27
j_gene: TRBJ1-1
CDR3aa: CASSPGEGLLGRHLMNTEAFF

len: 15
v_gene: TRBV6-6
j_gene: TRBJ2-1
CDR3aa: CASSPPRDSYNEQFF

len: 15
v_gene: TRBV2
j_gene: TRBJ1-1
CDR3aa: CASSEYRAGATEAFF

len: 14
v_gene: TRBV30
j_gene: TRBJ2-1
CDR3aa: CAWAGLAGGNEQFF

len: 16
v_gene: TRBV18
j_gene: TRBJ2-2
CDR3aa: CASSPRTDTNTGELFF

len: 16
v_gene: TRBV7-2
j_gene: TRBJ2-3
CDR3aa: CASSLARGKGSDTQYF

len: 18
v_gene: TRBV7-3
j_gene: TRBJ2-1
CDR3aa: CASSLFPSGAGGDNEQFF

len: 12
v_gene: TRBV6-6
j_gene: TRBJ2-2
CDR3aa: CASSTGYGELFF

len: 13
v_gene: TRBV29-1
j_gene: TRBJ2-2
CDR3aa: CSVDRGNTGELFF

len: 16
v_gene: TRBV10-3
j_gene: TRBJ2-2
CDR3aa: CAISPSTGINTGELFF

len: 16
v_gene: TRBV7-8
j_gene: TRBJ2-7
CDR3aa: CASSPGARGQSYEQYF